The rows below give T cell receptor beta chains drawn from one sample of a study of T cell responses to AZD1222 COVID-19 vaccine. TCRdb's table, derived via immunoSEQ multiplex PCR, lists solely in-frame clones and lacks some. The table lists 95,000 to 110,000 clones, approximately 90% of them singletons. The sample was peripheral blood, taken 28 days after the second AZD1222 dose. These TCRs come from an adult who received the AZD1222 COVID-19 vaccine. The CDR3 runs from the conserved cysteine through the conserved F or W. A D gene is named only where the DNA matches it firmly. Expanded clones get a size class; other rows say once, few or many, or leave the size out.

>13|TRBJ1-1|NA|TRBV6-5|NA
TGTGCCAGCAGCCCCCGTGGAGGGATAGGAGCTTTCTTT
CASSPRGGIGAFF
>12|TRBJ1-2|NA|TRBV6-2/TRBV6-3|NA
TGTGCCAGCAGTTCGGGGCGGTTTGGCTACACCTTC
CASSSGRFGYTF
>12|TRBJ1-1|NA|TRBV12-5|NA
TGTGCTAGTGGTTTGGAGGGCACTGAAGCTTTCTTT
CASGLEGTEAFF
>12|TRBJ1-6|NA|TRBV7-8|NA
TGTGCCAGCAGCGTAACAGGCTCACCCCTCCACTTT
CASSVTGSPLHF
>13|TRBJ1-1|once|TRBV7-2|NA
TGTGCCAGCAGCAGAAATCCCACTACTGAAGCTTTCTTT
CASSRNPTTEAFF
>16|TRBJ2-3|NA|TRBV5-6|TRBD2
TGTGCCAGCAGGTTGGGACTAGCGGTTTTCGCAGATACGCAGTATTTT
CASRLGLAVFADTQYF
>12|TRBJ1-5|NA|TRBV2|NA
TGTGCCAGCAGACGGACGAATCAGCCCCAGCATTTT
CASRRTNQPQHF
>15|TRBJ2-3|NA|TRBV11-2|TRBD2
TGTGCCAGCAGCTTAGACGCGGGGGGAACAGATACGCAGTATTTT
CASSLDAGGTDTQYF
>16|TRBJ2-7|NA|TRBV6-2/TRBV6-3|TRBD1
TGTGCCAGCAGTTACAACGGACAGGGGTTGTCCTACGAGCAGTACTTC
CASSYNGQGLSYEQYF
>16|TRBJ1-6|NA|TRBV18|TRBD1
TGTGCCAGCTCACCGCCGGGACAGGGATCCAATTCACCCCTCCACTTT
CASSPPGQGSNSPLHF
>14|TRBJ1-6|NA|TRBV2|NA
TGTGCCAGCAGTAAGGCTGACCGCTCCACCCCCCTCCACTTT
CASSKADRSTPLHF
>16|TRBJ1-2|NA|TRBV7-2|NA
TGTGCCAGCAGCTTAGCTTCCCAGGGGCCCGTCTATGGCTACACCTTC
CASSLASQGPVYGYTF
>16|TRBJ1-5|NA|TRBV5-5|NA
TGTGCCAGCAGCTTGGTAGCGGTTAATAGCAATCAGCCCCAGCATTTT
CASSLVAVNSNQPQHF
>13|TRBJ2-7|NA|TRBV29-1|TRBD1
TGCAGCGTGGCCGGGACAGGGGACTACGAGCAGTACTTC
CSVAGTGDYEQYF
>18|TRBJ2-1|NA|TRBV7-3|TRBD2
TGTGCCAGCAGCTTACACCATAGTGGCGGGGGGGCCTTCGATGAGCAGTTCTTC
CASSLHHSGGGAFDEQFF
>13|TRBJ1-1|NA|TRBV6-5|NA
TGTGCCAGCAGTTATCTCACTGGCACTGAAGCTTTCTTT
CASSYLTGTEAFF
>13|TRBJ1-5|NA|TRBV12-3/TRBV12-4|TRBD1
TGTGCCAGCAGGGGACAGGGGGATCAGCCCCAGCATTTT
CASRGQGDQPQHF
>18|TRBJ1-5|NA|TRBV19|NA
TGTGCCAGTAGTATAGGGCGGGGGCCCAGGAATAGCAATCAGCCCCAGCATTTT
CASSIGRGPRNSNQPQHF
>16|TRBJ2-7|NA|TRBV4-1|NA
TGCGCCAGCAGCCACACTCCCCAAAGCACTATCTACGAGCAGTACTTC
CASSHTPQSTIYEQYF
>12|TRBJ1-4|NA|TRBV28|NA
TGTGCCAGCCGCCGTTACGGGGAAAAACTGTTTTTT
CASRRYGEKLFF
>11|TRBJ1-2|NA|TRBV5-1|NA
TGCGCCAGCGGGGACCCATATGGCTACACCTTC
CASGDPYGYTF
>15|TRBJ1-2|NA|TRBV5-6|TRBD1
TGTGCCAGCAGCTTGGGACAGGGTATTTACTATGGCTACACCTTC
CASSLGQGIYYGYTF
>13|TRBJ2-7|NA|TRBV11-2|NA
TGTGCCAGCAGCTTAGAGTCCTCTGGCGAGCAGTACTTC
CASSLESSGEQYF
>14|TRBJ2-7|NA|TRBV25-1|TRBD1
TGTGCCAGCAGTCGGGACAGCGACTCCTACGAGCAGTACTTC
CASSRDSDSYEQYF
>14|TRBJ2-7|NA|TRBV18|NA
TGTGCCAGCTCACCGGAGGGGTTAAGCTACGAGCAGTACTTC
CASSPEGLSYEQYF
>10|TRBJ2-2|NA|TRBV20-1|NA
TGCAGTGCTAGATACGGGGAGCTGTTTTTT
CSARYGELFF
>14|TRBJ1-1|NA|TRBV3-1/TRBV3-2|NA
TGTGCCAGCAGCCAAGAACTCGGGACCCCTGAAGCTTTCTTT
CASSQELGTPEAFF
>13|TRBJ2-7|NA|TRBV19|TRBD2
TGTGCCAGTGCGGCGGGGGACGCCTACGAGCAGTACTTC
CASAAGDAYEQYF
>12|TRBJ2-7|NA|TRBV3-1/TRBV3-2|NA
TGTGCCAGCAGCCCTACCAATAGCGAGCAGTACTTC
CASSPTNSEQYF
>15|TRBJ1-6|few|TRBV9|NA
TGTGCCAGCAGTCTAGGGGGCTCCTATAATTCACCCCTCCACTTT
CASSLGGSYNSPLHF
>15|TRBJ2-2|once|TRBV11-3|TRBD1
TGTGCCAGCAGCCTGGGACAGGGCGCGGGCGGGGAGCTGTTTTTT
CASSLGQGAGGELFF
>16|TRBJ1-5|NA|TRBV28|NA
TGTGCCAGCAGTTTAGGCGGGGTTTGGGGCAATCAGCCCCAGCATTTT
CASSLGGVWGNQPQHF
>14|TRBJ2-7|NA|TRBV2|TRBD1
TGTGCCAGCAGTGATCCAAGGGGGCGTGACGAGCAGTACTTC
CASSDPRGRDEQYF
>14|TRBJ1-4|NA|TRBV19|NA
TGTGCCAATAAATACCGGAGTACTAATGAAAAACTGTTTTTT
CANKYRSTNEKLFF
>14|TRBJ2-7|NA|TRBV27|TRBD1
TGTGCCAGCAGTTACGGGACAGGTTCCTACGAGCAGTACTTC
CASSYGTGSYEQYF
>13|TRBJ2-2|NA|TRBV27|NA
TGTGCCAGCAGTCTCCTTCAGTTCGGGGAGCTGTTTTTT
CASSLLQFGELFF
>14|TRBJ1-1|NA|TRBV10-1|NA
TGCGCCAGCAGTGTAACAGCTTTCATGGCTGAAGCTTTCTTT
CASSVTAFMAEAFF
>15|TRBJ1-5|NA|TRBV21-1|NA
TGTGCCAGCAGTAAAGGGGTTCGGGAAAATCAGCCCCAGCATTTT
CASSKGVRENQPQHF
>15|TRBJ2-7|NA|TRBV2|TRBD2
TGTGCCAGCAGGGATAGCGGGGGGGCCCCCAACGAGCAGTACTTC
CASRDSGGAPNEQYF
>17|TRBJ2-7|NA|TRBV20-1|NA
TGCAGTGCTACTGATCGGGACCCCCTTAGAAGCTCCTACGAGCAGTACTTC
CSATDRDPLRSSYEQYF
>13|TRBJ2-2|NA|TRBV7-9|NA
TGTGCCAGCAGTCGGGGTTCCACCGGGGAGCTGTTTTTT
CASSRGSTGELFF
>16|TRBJ2-5|NA|TRBV7-6|NA
TGTGCCAGCAGCTTAGACCCAGGGGCTCATCAAGAGACCCAGTACTTC
CASSLDPGAHQETQYF
>14|TRBJ1-1|NA|TRBV19|TRBD1
TGTGCCAGTAGTATAAGGACAGGGGCGACTGAAGCTTTCTTT
CASSIRTGATEAFF
>11|TRBJ1-2|once|TRBV29-1|NA
TGCAGCGTTGTAAGGGGACTAGGCTACACCTTC
CSVVRGLGYTF
>15|TRBJ2-3|NA|TRBV29-1|NA
TGCAGCGTTGAGCCCAGGGTTTCAGTCACAGATACGCAGTATTTT
CSVEPRVSVTDTQYF